This T cell receptor beta chain comes out of a study of blood T cells in healthy people across ages (dated by TCRdb to 2014 to 2015). With regard to the full study: In model experiments, template switching captured roughly one uniquely barcoded TCR beta cDNA molecule for every two T cells. To avoid experimental bias, donors of different ages were distributed randomly across sequencing lanes. The study analyzed two additional independent replicas of 1 million unique cDNA reads from the same blood draw for two donors, one aged 18 to 29 and one aged 80 or older. Donors were grouped into four age groups: young (average roughly 16 years), middle-aged (39), aged (around 62) and long-lived (about 90). The study measured age-related changes in TCR beta repertoire diversity using deep sequencing normalized with unique cDNA molecular identifiers. What the work shows at the level of the full study, not this receptor alone: The percentage of naive T cells measured by flow cytometry correlated strongly with observed TCR beta diversity. Bulk unsorted PBMC profiling prevented conclusive comparison of naive and antigen-experienced compartments. Estimates of total diversity based on one million sequenced T cells were considered lower bounds and underestimates. Because the CMV infection status of the donors was unknown, age-related changes in expanded clonotypes may potentially have been confounded. Observed TCR beta diversity per million T cells fell roughly linearly with age, and a significant reduction was already apparent by age around 40. Compared with the aged group, the long-lived group had more naive CD4+ T cells, fewer expanded clones and increased TCR diversity, suggesting age selection.

Taken from the germline V gene (reference sequence), the CDR1 and CDR2 loops are DFQATT and SNEGSKA. From the cysteine up to the phenylalanine, the CDR3 has a length of 16 residues. Only CDR3 DNA is held: 48 bases, read in frame from base 1. V and J are truncated by 2 bases and 2 bases respectively, leaving an intervening sequence of 16 bases. The 39 donors, aged about 6 to 100 years, were systemically healthy Caucasian individuals from Russia. Each donor gave about 9.7 milliliters of peripheral blood, drawn into EDTA-treated Vacutainer tubes. Ficoll-Paque density-gradient centrifugation was used to isolate PBMCs, with at least 7 million obtained per sample. Total RNA was extracted from PBMCs with Trizol reagent, with at least 6 micrograms obtained per sample. For every donor, an aliquot of PBMCs went through flow cytometry to measure the percentages of naive CD45RAhigh/CD27high T cells. Libraries were made using 5' RACE. The listed sequencing device is Illumina HiSeq 2500. A second roughly 6 to 11 cycle PCR used a sample-barcoded 5' primer and a J-beta primer mix. A unique molecular identifier was introduced onto each TCR beta cDNA molecule by a template-switch 5' adaptor carrying 12 random nucleotides. Each sample yielded at least 3 million CDR3-containing paired-end reads. The Mint cDNA synthesis kit, primed by a TRBC-specific oligonucleotide, was used to synthesize first-strand cDNA from all RNA. Following uracil-DNA glycosylase treatment, a first 18-cycle PCR with universal primers M1SS and BC2_uni_R was performed on all cDNA. Regarding the original processing steps: Normalization of each sample was performed by random selection of 1 million high-quality reads, each carrying a distinct molecular identifier. Instead of being binned into consensus sequences, reads with shared molecular identifiers were discarded. CDR3 identification, clonotype clustering and error correction used MiTCR with a Q25 quality threshold and the strictest error-elimination algorithm. Lower-bound total TCR beta diversity was estimated with a nonparametric unseen species model using Euler transformation. TCRdb handled the public reads itself, with Q25 trimming in fastp and clone calling in MiXCR, and kept productive beta chains. All rows with the same CDR3 protein become a single entry with the most common DNA and genes. The V and J calls follow TCRdb's processing rather than the paper's. This sample is represented by around 500,000 distinct CDR3 sequences; around half of them were singletons. Together, the top ten hold about 22% of the sample.

For this clonotype: No cognate antigen has been identified for it. No qualities accompany the bases; no much larger clone lies one base away.

The TCR was taken from a man at least 80 years old in good health. The sequenced sample consisted of blood. The chain was built from TRBV20-1 and TRBJ2-1; tentative D gene TRBD1, with 6 bases matching. This receptor carries the CDR3 CSARFAQGRTYNEQFF. The sequenced DNA is TGCAGTGCTAGATTTGCTCAGGGGCGGACCTACAATGAGCAGTTCTTC.